This T cell receptor (beta chain) was documented in a study of shared clonotypes between healthy human individuals (TCRdb year 2020). About the investigation overall: The cohort included three men and a couple of women between 18 and 49 years of age. Each donor's leukapheresis produced roughly between roughly 0.85 and 10 billion PBMCs. To increase sequencing depth and limit assay-specific biases, different laboratories used diverse techniques to prepare libraries and sequence TCR repertoires. Per donor, three plates each were used for CD4 naive and CD4 memory, two for CD8 naive, and one for CD8 memory. The study deeply sequenced blood TCR repertoires of five healthy adults to estimate repertoire size and the extent of clonotype sharing between individuals. What the work shows at the level of the full study, not this receptor alone: Sampling was restricted to blood, and TCR repertoires in tissue are likely to differ from TCR repertoires in blood. Based on pairwise subsampling, the degree of clonotype sharing among donors was expected to be affected by sequencing depth. Clonotypes shared by all four sorted-subset donors showed higher generation probabilities than non-shared clonotypes. Incomplete sequencing was indicated by rarefaction of sorted-subset datasets, despite the large sequencing depth. Sharing across a few donors was observed for about 5% of naive CD4, 3.5% of naive CD8, 2% to 2.5% of memory CD4, and about 0.39% of memory CD8 clonotypes. The genetic and exposure-history diversity represented was limited by the small number of donors. Naive subsets generally had larger estimated clonotype richness than memory subsets.

Healthy HIV-negative adults with no recently reported acute infections or vaccinations were included as donors. All donors were Caucasian adults living in Nashville, Tennessee, USA. CD4+ T cells were enriched by magnetic negative selection; naive cells were then positively selected on CD45RA, and the negative fraction formed the memory subset. After blood collection by leukapheresis, PBMCs were isolated using Ficoll-Histopaque density gradient centrifugation and then cryopreserved in the vapor phase of liquid nitrogen. Analytical flow cytometry was used to check the purity and quantity of each magnetically sorted T cell population. Genomic DNA was isolated from every sorted fraction and measured by UV absorbance on a Nanodrop 2000c. About this clone: Which antigen it targets is not known. The sample holds no much larger clone one base away, and base qualities are not on file.

Using the deep immunoSEQ assay, TCR CDR3 regions were amplified from genomic DNA by multiplex PCR. Genomic DNA extracted from each cell subset was distributed evenly over all wells of several immunoSEQ 96-well plates, and each plate served as one replicate. Each replicate PCR for sorted subsets received 200 ng genomic DNA, equal to about 30,000 T cell genomes. Purified libraries were quantified with a Qubit 3.0 fluorometer, sized on a Bioanalyzer 2100, and re-quantified with the KAPA Library Quantification kit. A separate single-read 150-cycle Illumina NextSeq 550 flow cell was used to sequence each immunoSEQ 96-well plate. The authors' pipeline ran thus. Because the immunoSEQ output included only junctional sequences and no quality scores, the filtering could not be the same as the filtering used for full-length reads. Sequences were annotated with PyIR, a Python wrapper for IgBLAST v1.9, using IMGT germline references to assign V/J genes and CDR3. Reads were filtered out if the reads had weak V/J assignments (E-value above 1e-6), no CDR3, stop codons, out-of-frame junctions, or ambiguous translated residues. V3J clonotypes were defined as sequences sharing the same inferred V gene, J gene, and CDR3 amino acid sequence. To compute the percentage overlap between repertoires, the number of shared unique clonotypes was divided by the size of the smaller repertoire. Repertoire richness was assessed with RTK rarefaction, the Chao1 estimator, and Recon v2.1 estimates of unobserved clonotypes. Generation probabilities for all TCRbeta clonotypes obtained by the gDNA method from several donors were computed using OLGA. TCRdb obtained this table from immuneACCESS and retained in-frame rearrangements with V and J assigned. These tables miss some clones; where compared with another copy, unresolved V genes account for less than half of the shortfall, and the remainder is unexplained. V and J calls and clone size follow that table, whereas D and trimming were derived from the DNA. Across this sample there are about 2.4 million clones, with over 85% seen only once. The leading ten clones occupy approximately 0.36% of the sample.

The CDR3 spans 13 residues, from the cysteine through the phenylalanine. Only CDR3 DNA is held: 39 bases, read in frame from base 1. As encoded in the germline V gene (reference sequence), CDR1 is SEHNR while CDR2 is FQNEAQ. V is cut by 8 bases and J by 5 bases, and the space between the germline ends is 15 bases. The V and J genes are TRBV7-9 and TRBJ1-2; a confident D gene designation cannot be given. Sequencing was performed on naive CD4+ T cells from PBMCs. The label giving this sample's cell subset or site can be read as: CD45RA+ positively selected. The source is a man aged 18 to 29 in good health. Some clones in this sample may be carry-over from other donors' samples. Here is the DNA: TGTGCCAGCCGAGGTGGGCCCCTATATGGCTACACCTTC. Its protein is CASRGGPLYGYTF.